Listed below are T cell receptor beta chains from one sample, sequenced in a study of T cell clones after liver transplantation. Sequencing used immunoSEQ multiplex PCR; TCRdb keeps in-frame clones, though not all of them. The table includes about 72,000 clones, 90% detected once. The specimen was CD4+ T cells from blood, collected before liver transplant. The receptors were sampled from a human donor who received a liver transplant. The CDR3 runs from the conserved cysteine through the conserved F or W. The order of the fields is D gene, J gene, V gene, clone size, CDR3 DNA, CDR3 protein. A D gene is named only where the DNA matches it firmly. Expanded clones get a size class; other rows say once, few or many, or leave the size out.

.	TRBJ1-1	TRBV28	few	TGTGCCAGCAGTGTCACCGGGAGGCTAGGCACTGAAGCTTTCTTT	CASSVTGRLGTEAFF
TRBD2	TRBJ2-7	TRBV11-3	.	TGTGCCAGCAGCACTAGCGGGAGGAACTACGAGCAGTACTTC	CASSTSGRNYEQYF
TRBD2	TRBJ2-3	TRBV28	.	TGTGCCAGCAGGAGCGGGGGGTTAACAGATACGCAGTATTTT	CASRSGGLTDTQYF
TRBD2	TRBJ2-3	TRBV4-1	.	TGCGCCAGCAGCCAAGGGGGTAGCGGGAGCGTCGATACGCAGTATTTT	CASSQGGSGSVDTQYF
.	TRBJ1-2	TRBV7-9	.	TGTGCCAGCAGCTTAGCCCAGGGCTATGGCTACACCTTC	CASSLAQGYGYTF
TRBD2	TRBJ2-1	TRBV19	.	TGTGCCAGTAGTATCCTAGCGGGAGATCGGAATGAGCAGTTCTTC	CASSILAGDRNEQFF
.	TRBJ2-7	TRBV15	.	TGTGCCACCAGCAGAGATCGACAGAGCTCCTACGAGCAGTACTTC	CATSRDRQSSYEQYF
TRBD2	TRBJ2-1	TRBV5-1	.	TGCGCCAGCAGTCCGACCGGGACTACAGACAATGAGCAGTTCTTC	CASSPTGTTDNEQFF
TRBD1	TRBJ2-7	TRBV5-1	.	TGCGCCAGCAGCTTGGTTGGCGCACAGGGGCGCGAGCAGTACTTC	CASSLVGAQGREQYF
.	TRBJ1-3	TRBV5-6	.	TGTGCCAGCAGCTTGTCGGGAGCTGGAAACACCATATATTTT	CASSLSGAGNTIYF
.	TRBJ2-5	TRBV11-3	.	TGTGCCAGCAGCCAGCAGGGGACTCTTCAAGAGACCCAGTACTTC	CASSQQGTLQETQYF
.	TRBJ1-1	TRBV5-1	once	TGCGCCAGCAGCTTGGTAGGGCAACGGGAGGCTTTCTTT	CASSLVGQREAFF
.	TRBJ1-3	TRBV15	.	TGTGCCACCAGCAGAGATTTCAGATTCTCTGGAAACACCATATATTTT	CATSRDFRFSGNTIYF
.	TRBJ2-1	TRBV5-4	.	TGTGCCAGCAGCTTGGGTGTTCAAATTGACAATGAGCAGTTCTTC	CASSLGVQIDNEQFF
.	TRBJ2-7	TRBV7-5	once	TGTGCCAGAAGCTTGTCCGGAGGGCCCACCTACGAGCAGTACTTC	CARSLSGGPTYEQYF
.	TRBJ2-5	TRBV28	.	TGTGCCAGCAGTATTGGGGGGGCCCGAGAGACCCAGTACTTC	CASSIGGARETQYF
.	TRBJ1-2	TRBV28	.	TGTGCCAGCAGTTCCGGACAGCCCCCCTATGGCTACACCTTC	CASSSGQPPYGYTF
TRBD1	TRBJ2-5	TRBV9	.	TGTGCCAGCAGCCCACGGACAGGTCAAGAGACCCAGTACTTC	CASSPRTGQETQYF
TRBD2	TRBJ2-3	TRBV10-1	.	TGCGCCAGCAGTGGAGCGGGACTGGCCGATACGCAGTATTTT	CASSGAGLADTQYF
TRBD2	TRBJ2-1	TRBV2	.	TGTGCCAGCAGTGAAAGCAGACTAGCGGGAGTAAAAAGTGAGCAGTTCTTC	CASSESRLAGVKSEQFF
TRBD2	TRBJ2-5	TRBV5-4	.	TGTGCCAGCTTTCTAGCGGGAGGCGAGGGGGAGACCCAGTACTTC	CASFLAGGEGETQYF
.	TRBJ1-3	TRBV11-1	.	TGTGCCAGCAGCTTCATGGCAGGTGCCCGGAACACCATATATTTT	CASSFMAGARNTIYF
.	TRBJ1-5	TRBV9	.	TGTGCCAGCAGCGTAGGTGGGGGAAGAGGGCCCCAGCATTTT	CASSVGGGRGPQHF
TRBD1	TRBJ2-7	TRBV5-4	.	TGTGCCAGCAGCCCTGCCCCAGGACAGGGGGCGAACGAGCAGTACTTC	CASSPAPGQGANEQYF
TRBD2	TRBJ2-5	TRBV6-6	once	TGTGCCAGCAGTACGGCACTAGCGGGAGGAGAGACCCAGTACTTC	CASSTALAGGETQYF
TRBD2	TRBJ2-3	TRBV2	once	TGTGCCAGCAGACGGAGCGGGGAATTCTCAGATACGCAGTATTTT	CASRRSGEFSDTQYF
.	TRBJ1-4	TRBV19	.	TGTGCCAGTAGTAGTGCAACTAATGAAAAACTGTTTTTT	CASSSATNEKLFF
TRBD1	TRBJ2-5	TRBV11-3	.	TGTGCCAGCAGCTTAGTTCGGACAGGAGGCCAAGAGACCCAGTACTTC	CASSLVRTGGQETQYF
TRBD2	TRBJ2-1	TRBV28	.	TGTGCCAGCAGTCCCCCGGACGGGAGGTCCTACAATGAGCAGTTCTTC	CASSPPDGRSYNEQFF
.	TRBJ2-2	TRBV6-5	.	TGTGCCAGCAGTTCCCCCGCTGGGGAAGGGTTTTTT	CASSSPAGEGFF
.	TRBJ1-2	TRBV2	.	TGTGCCAGCAGATCTGGGGCGGCTAACTATGGCTACACCTTC	CASRSGAANYGYTF
.	TRBJ2-1	TRBV7-8	.	TGTGCCAGCAGCTTATTCCAGCGGGCAAGCTCCTACAATGAGCAGTTCTTC	CASSLFQRASSYNEQFF
TRBD2	TRBJ2-5	TRBV5-4	.	TGTGCCAGCAGCGCCCCGACTAGCGGGAGGGCAGAGACCCAGTACTTC	CASSAPTSGRAETQYF
.	TRBJ1-1	TRBV5-4	.	TGTGCCAGCAGCGTGATGGGCGGGAGGGATCGAACTGAAGCTTTCTTT	CASSVMGGRDRTEAFF
.	TRBJ1-2	TRBV18	.	TGTGCCAGCTCACCGTACAGCAGCTATGGCTACACCTTC	CASSPYSSYGYTF
TRBD2	TRBJ2-1	TRBV7-9	.	TGTGCCAGCAGCTTAAACCCAGCGGGACGTCTCGATGAGCAGTTCTTC	CASSLNPAGRLDEQFF
.	TRBJ2-3	TRBV7-2	.	TGTGCCAGCAGCTCACGACAGGCCAACACAGATACGCAGTATTTT	CASSSRQANTDTQYF
TRBD2	TRBJ2-3	TRBV9	.	TGTGCCAGCAACCCACTAGCGGGCACAGATACGCAGTATTTT	CASNPLAGTDTQYF
.	TRBJ2-6	TRBV21-1	.	TGTGCCAGCAGCAAAGAATATCACAGGACAACCTTCACCGCCAGCTCTGGGGCCAACGTCCTGACTTTC	CASSKEYHRTTFTASSGANVLTF
.	TRBJ1-3	TRBV7-9	.	TGTGCCAGCAAACAGTCCTCTGGAAACACCATATATTTT	CASKQSSGNTIYF
.	TRBJ1-3	TRBV9	.	TGTGCCAGCAGCGGGAAGACAGGATCTGGAAACACCATATATTTT	CASSGKTGSGNTIYF
.	TRBJ1-3	TRBV2	.	TGTGCCAGCAGTGAAGGTCCGAGAAACACCATATATTTT	CASSEGPRNTIYF
.	TRBJ2-6	TRBV27	.	TGTGCCAGCAGTTTCTTTGGAGGGACTGGGGCCAACGTCCTGACTTTC	CASSFFGGTGANVLTF
.	TRBJ1-1	TRBV28	.	TGTGCCAGCAGTTTGGCCAGAGGAAGCACTGAAGCTTTCTTT	CASSLARGSTEAFF
.	TRBJ2-1	TRBV12-5	.	TGTGCTAGTGGTACCTCGGTGGGGGGCACCTACAATGAGCAGTTCTTC	CASGTSVGGTYNEQFF
.	TRBJ2-7	TRBV19	.	TGTGCCAGTATTTCGGGGACGGTCCCCTACGAGCAGTACTTC	CASISGTVPYEQYF
TRBD2	TRBJ2-1	TRBV19	.	TGTGCCAGTAGTATTCGTCACGCGGGAGGGCTCTACAATGAGCAGTTCTTC	CASSIRHAGGLYNEQFF
.	TRBJ1-4	TRBV6-1	.	TGTGCCAGCAGGGCGGGGGGGGCTTCGGAAAAACTGTTTTTT	CASRAGGASEKLFF
TRBD1	TRBJ2-5	TRBV19	.	TGTGCCAGTAATTATGGCAGGGGGACCGGGACCCAGTACTTC	CASNYGRGTGTQYF
TRBD1	TRBJ1-2	TRBV19	.	TGTGCCACAACCTCGCTGGAGGGACAGGGGTTTGGCTACACCTTC	CATTSLEGQGFGYTF
.	TRBJ1-5	TRBV5-4	.	TGTGCCAGCAGCTTGGGGGGAGACAATCAGCCCCAGCATTTT	CASSLGGDNQPQHF
TRBD2	TRBJ2-2	TRBV5-1	once	TGCGCCAGCAGGGAGGACACGGGAGGTCCCGGGGAGCTGTTTTTT	CASREDTGGPGELFF
.	TRBJ1-2	TRBV6-1	.	TGTGCCAGCAGTGATTCAGGTGGGGGCTACACCTTC	CASSDSGGGYTF
TRBD1	TRBJ1-1	TRBV6-6	.	TGTGCCAGCAGAGGGACAGAAGTAAACACTGAAGCTTTCTTT	CASRGTEVNTEAFF
TRBD2	TRBJ2-1	TRBV7-3	.	TGTGCCAGCAGCTTAACGGCTAGCGGCTCCTACAATGAGCAGTTCTTC	CASSLTASGSYNEQFF
TRBD1	TRBJ1-2	TRBV11-2	.	TGTGCCAGCAGCTTAAAGACAGGGAACTATGGCTACACCTTC	CASSLKTGNYGYTF
.	TRBJ1-6	TRBV19	.	TGTGCCAGTAGTACCCCGGGGACGGACTCGGATTCACCCCTCCACTTT	CASSTPGTDSDSPLHF
TRBD2	TRBJ2-2	TRBV18	.	TGTGCCAGCTCACCACAGGGACTAGCGGGATACACCGGGGAGCTGTTTTTT	CASSPQGLAGYTGELFF
TRBD1	TRBJ2-5	TRBV7-3	.	TGTGCCAGCAGCTTGGACAGGGGGGAACAAGAGACCCAGTACTTC	CASSLDRGEQETQYF
.	TRBJ1-1	TRBV5-1	.	TGCGCCAGCAGCTTGGAGTTGCGGGGCCCGAACACTGAAGCTTTCTTT	CASSLELRGPNTEAFF